This entry concerns a single T cell receptor (beta chain). Its antigen is not known. This CDR3 has 17 residues. Germline V gene lookup returns CDR1 SNHLY and CDR2 FYNNEI. The junction had 14 bases not matched to a gene; V was cut back by 1 base and J by 6 bases. Survey-depth immunoSEQ sequencing covered TCR beta CDR3 regions. The protocol was immunoSEQ multiplex PCR, while the TCRdb copy is restricted to in-frame clones and leaves out a portion. Here the sample spans 5,000 or so clones, around 66% being singletons. This entry is derived from a study of CD8 T cell repertoires and HIV-1 epitope variants. Overall study context: Controls included no peptide, Ebola AY9 epitope, and a CMV, EBV, flu pool. Tested: three Gag epitope families, Nef HW9 and YT9.

Study findings and constraints: About five clonotypes recognized Nef KF9, one HW9, none TAALDMSHF.

The sequencing input was cultured CD8+ T cells derived from PBMCs. The receptor's source is a male donor with HIV. The chain employs TRBV2 and TRBJ2-7, with TRBD1 matching over 8 bases. CDR3 bases: TGTGCCAGCAGTGAAGGGACAGGGCGTAGCTCAAACTCCGAGCAGTACTTC. Encoded protein: CASSEGTGRSSNSEQYF.